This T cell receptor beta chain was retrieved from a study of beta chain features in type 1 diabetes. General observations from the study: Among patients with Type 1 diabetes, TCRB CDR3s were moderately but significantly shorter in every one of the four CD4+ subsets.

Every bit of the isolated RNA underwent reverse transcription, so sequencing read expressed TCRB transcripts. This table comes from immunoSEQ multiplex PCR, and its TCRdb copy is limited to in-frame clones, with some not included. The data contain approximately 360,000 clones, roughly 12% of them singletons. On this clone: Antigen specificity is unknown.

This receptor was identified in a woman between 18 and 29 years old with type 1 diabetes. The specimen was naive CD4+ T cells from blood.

CDR3 in amino acids: CASSSWGTSGMAGEQYF. In nucleotides, the CDR3 is TGTGCCAGCAGCTCCTGGGGTACTAGCGGGATGGCAGGGGAGCAGTACTTC. The gene calls are TRBV13 and TRBJ2-7; TRBD2 matches at 10 bases. Germline V lookup: CDR1 PRHDT, CDR2 FYEKMQ (reference sequence). V shed 4 bases, J shed 7 bases, and the junction held 16 bases outside the gene matches. The CDR3 has 17 amino acids.